The clone carrying this TCR beta chain was observed many times. Its antigen is as yet unknown. The CDR3 length is 14 residues. Germline V gene lookup returns CDR1 WSHSY and CDR2 SAAADI. V was pared by 7 bases and J by 0 bases, with 10 bases between. The data stem from a study of T cells in Graves' hyperthyroidism and ophthalmopathy. Findings and caveats of the study: Ophthalmopathy was distinguished from stable hyperthyroidism by 13 V-J signatures. Appearing also in blood were most of the thyroid clonotypes expanded above 0.001.

Amplification of TCR beta CDR3 regions was performed using RNA transcripts as template. With the HTBI primer set, the TCR CDR3 went through a first round of RT-PCR. MiXCR, applied by TCRdb to the multiplex PCR reads, yields one record per CDR3 protein. The table lists some 550,000 distinct CDR3 sequences, around 16% of them singletons. This chain connects TRBV10-2 to TRBJ2-1; TRBD1 is a possible D gene (6 bases). The TCR was taken from a woman aged 40 to 49 with Graves' ophthalmopathy. Sequencing was done on a sample of blood. CDR3 nucleotide sequence: TGCGCCAGCAACGACAGGAGCTCCTACAATGAGCAGTTCTTC. Amino acids: CASNDRSSYNEQFF.